The entry below describes one T cell receptor beta chain. Its antigen is as yet unknown. Memory CD4+ cells were the fraction left after CD45RA+ naive selection. The data were taken from a study of shared clonotypes between healthy human individuals. Study findings and constraints: Richness estimates generally favored naive over memory subsets.

The V gene's germline CDR1 is SGHRS and CDR2 YFSETQ. The CDR3 has 14 residues. V lost 4 bases and J 4 bases, leaving 14 bases between the germline ends. Sequencing used immunoSEQ multiplex PCR; TCRdb keeps in-frame clones, though not all of them. The table lists millions of clones, more than 80% of them singletons. This clonotype was sampled from a man aged 18 to 30 in good health. Some clones in this sample may be carry-over from other donors' samples. The V and J genes are TRBV5-1 and TRBJ1-1, with D tentatively TRBD1 (6 bases). The material sequenced was naive CD4+ T cells from PBMCs. Described subset: CD45RA+ positively selected. In DNA form, the CDR3 reads TGCGCCAGCAGCGACCGATTGGGGGCCACTGAAGCTTTCTTT. Amino acids: CASSDRLGATEAFF. The complete variable domain, with remaining parts taken from reference TRBV5-1 and TRBJ1-1, reads KAGVTQTPRYLIKTRGQQVTLSCSPISGHRSVSWYQQTPGQGLQFLFEYFSETQRNKGNFPGRFSGRQFSNSRSEMNVSTLELGDSALYLCASSDRLGATEAFFGQGTRLTVV.